A selection of T cell receptor beta chains follows, all from one sample in a study of T cells in Graves' hyperthyroidism and ophthalmopathy. TCRdb called the multiplex PCR reads again in MiXCR, with one record for every CDR3 protein. The sample carries over 120,000 distinct CDR3 sequences, 22% recorded once. Sample: blood. These receptors were taken from a woman aged 45-65 years with Graves' hyperthyroidism that later progressed to Graves' ophthalmopathy. Both conserved end residues are trimmed from each CDR3. The size field is filled for only some rows; it gives once, few, many or a size class.

>TRBV20-1|many
RAQGSGGVYNEQF
>TRBV6-2/TRBV6-3|-
ASIARDYEQY
>TRBV6-1|-
ASRPTSGRSDTQY
>TRBV28|many
ASSSGLVRGLGNEQF
>TRBV7-9|many
ASSASGGYNSPLH
>TRBV3-1|-
ASSQVQGGEAF
>TRBV7-9|few
ASSLITRGQETQY
>TRBV7-2|many
ASSLTGGTYEQY
>TRBV6-2/TRBV6-3|-
ASSASGTGSPEQY
>TRBV9|-
ASSVAATTSYNEQF
>TRBV6-2/TRBV6-3|-
ASSRSGNTGELF
>TRBV6-1|few
ASTSLSSYEQY
>TRBV5-5|many
ASSLVLAIHYNEQF
>TRBV11-2|many
ASSSTGGEGYGYT
>TRBV3-1|many
ASSQDRGTRTYEQY
>TRBV2|-
ASSSDGTYEQY
>TRBV13|many
ASSLGAQEYNEQF
>TRBV19|-
ASSVSRVEYGYT
>TRBV5-1|few
ASSKRVKQGAGTGELF
>TRBV29-1|many
SADRAHSSNTEAF
>TRBV18|-
ASSPGQGKETQY
>TRBV20-1|many
SAKNGSSHEQY
>TRBV20-1|few
SPKHDRGRTEAF
>TRBV15|-
ATSNDRGNEQY
>TRBV2|many
ASRSTGNTEAF
>TRBV7-3|few
ASSSHPGVDTEAF
>TRBV18|-
ASSPGFGDTQY
>TRBV28|-
ASSPPGQGLSEAF
>TRBV20-1|many
SAPPSGTYEQY
>TRBV29-1|many
SVSEVPEAF
>TRBV19|-
ASSRSPNSYEQY
>TRBV11-2|many
ASRLDRSYGYT
>TRBV3-1|many
ASSQFSGTSYEQY
>TRBV6-2/TRBV6-3|many
ASSYSGPAGGRDEQY
>TRBV3-1|-
ASSQVVGRGYEQY
>TRBV27|many
ASSFGAGREGYT
>TRBV2|few
ADRGRLPGAQY
>TRBV9|-
ASSGRGQITDTQY
>TRBV5-8|few
ASSPKGRAGNQPQH
>TRBV28|-
ATRGSRTGGETQY
>TRBV19|-
ASSRQASTEAF
>TRBV28|many
ASREQVLMNTEAF
>TRBV20-1|many
SARASSGGYNEQF
>TRBV28|many
ASSLRDRENTEAF
>TRBV11-2|many
ASSPKTVTNTGELF
>TRBV5-1|once
ASSYLPGLAGEETQY
>TRBV4-1|once
ASSQYRGSQDTQY
>TRBV27|few
ASRPRGGSQPQH
>TRBV28|many
ASSFPGLTNQPQH
>TRBV19|-
ASSMDRGSYNEQF
>TRBV28|many
ASSWDQPQH
>TRBV24-1|-
ATSDAGTGFRQPQH
>TRBV4-1|-
ASSQERAGWDTQY
>TRBV4-2|-
ASSQSGRAGTDTQY
>TRBV5-5|few
ASSSDVSYEQY